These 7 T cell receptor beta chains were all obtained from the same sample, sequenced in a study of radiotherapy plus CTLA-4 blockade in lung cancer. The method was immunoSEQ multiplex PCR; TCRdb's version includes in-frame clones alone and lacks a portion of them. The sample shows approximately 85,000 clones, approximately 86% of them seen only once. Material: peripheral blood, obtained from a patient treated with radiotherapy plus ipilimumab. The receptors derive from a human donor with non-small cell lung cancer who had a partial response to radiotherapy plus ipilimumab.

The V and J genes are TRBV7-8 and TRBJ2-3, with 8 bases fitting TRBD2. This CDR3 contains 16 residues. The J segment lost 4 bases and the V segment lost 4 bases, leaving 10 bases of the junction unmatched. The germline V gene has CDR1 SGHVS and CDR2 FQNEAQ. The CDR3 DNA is TGTGCCAGCAGCTCAACAAGCGGGAGCGGGGCAGATACGCAGTATTTT. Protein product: CASSSTSGSGADTQYF.

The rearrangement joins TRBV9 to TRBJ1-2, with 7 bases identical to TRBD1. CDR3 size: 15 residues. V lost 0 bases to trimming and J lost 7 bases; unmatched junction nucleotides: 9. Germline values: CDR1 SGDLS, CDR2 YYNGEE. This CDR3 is CASSVEGEGALGYTF. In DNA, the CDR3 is TGTGCCAGCAGCGTAGAAGGCGAGGGGGCGCTTGGCTACACCTTC.

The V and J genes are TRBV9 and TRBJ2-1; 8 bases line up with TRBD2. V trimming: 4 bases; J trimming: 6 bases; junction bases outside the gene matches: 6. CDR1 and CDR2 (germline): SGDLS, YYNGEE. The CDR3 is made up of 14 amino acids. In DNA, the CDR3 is TGTGCCAGCAGCCTCCGGGAGGGCCCCAATGAGCAGTTCTTC. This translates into CASSLREGPNEQFF. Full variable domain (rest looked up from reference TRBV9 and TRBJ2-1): DSGVTQTPKHLITATGQRVTLRCSPRSGDLSVYWYQQSLDQGLQFLIQYYNGEERAKGNILERFSAQQFPDLHSELNLSSLELGDSALYFCASSLREGPNEQFFGPGTRLTVL.

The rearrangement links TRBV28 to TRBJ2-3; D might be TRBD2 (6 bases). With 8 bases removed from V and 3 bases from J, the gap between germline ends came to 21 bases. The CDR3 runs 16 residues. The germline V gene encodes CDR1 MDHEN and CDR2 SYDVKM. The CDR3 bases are TGTGCCAGCTCTAATCCGGGACTTGGGGTTACAGATACGCAGTATTTT. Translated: CASSNPGLGVTDTQYF.

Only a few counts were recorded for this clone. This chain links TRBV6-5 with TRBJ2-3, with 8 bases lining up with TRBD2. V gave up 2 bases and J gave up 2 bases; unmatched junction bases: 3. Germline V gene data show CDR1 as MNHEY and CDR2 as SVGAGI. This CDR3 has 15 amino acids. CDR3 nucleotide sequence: TGTGCCAGCAGTTACATAGCGGGAAACACAGATACGCAGTATTTT. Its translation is CASSYIAGNTDTQYF.

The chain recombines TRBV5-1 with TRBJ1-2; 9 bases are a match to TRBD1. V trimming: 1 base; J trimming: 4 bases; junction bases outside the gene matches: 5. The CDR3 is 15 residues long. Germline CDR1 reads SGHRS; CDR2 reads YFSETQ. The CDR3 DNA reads TGCGCCAGCAGCTTGACAGGGGGCGCAGGCTATGGCTACACCTTC. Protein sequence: CASSLTGGAGYGYTF. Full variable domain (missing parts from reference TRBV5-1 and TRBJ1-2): KAGVTQTPRYLIKTRGQQVTLSCSPISGHRSVSWYQQTPGQGLQFLFEYFSETQRNKGNFPGRFSGRQFSNSRSEMNVSTLELGDSALYLCASSLTGGAGYGYTFGSGTRLTVV.

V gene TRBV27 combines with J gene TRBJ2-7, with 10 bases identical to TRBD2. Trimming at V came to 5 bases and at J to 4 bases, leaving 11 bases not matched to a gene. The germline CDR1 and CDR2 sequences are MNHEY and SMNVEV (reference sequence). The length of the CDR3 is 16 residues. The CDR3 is CASSETSGRWHYEQYF. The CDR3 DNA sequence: TGTGCCAGCAGTGAGACTAGCGGGCGTTGGCATTACGAGCAGTACTTC.